This T cell receptor (beta chain) was sequenced for a study of cytomegalovirus exposure and HLA in healthy donors. Broader study findings: Later, an analysis found that TCR clusters from the first cohort tended to co-occur in the roughly 110 validation repertoires. Some public TCRs appeared in many individuals, while most sequences were rare.

Sequencing used immunoSEQ multiplex PCR; TCRdb keeps in-frame clones, though not all of them. Found here are 70,000 to 80,000 clones, approximately 95% of them singletons; the top ten hold 3.3%. Separate from the approximately 700-subject first cohort was the roughly 120-subject validation cohort, to which the donors belonged. This CDR3 spans 15 amino acids. Trimming at V came to 6 bases and at J to 3 bases, leaving 5 bases not matched to a gene. Germline CDR1 reads MDHEN; CDR2 reads SYDVKM. Notes on this clone: Its target is not known.

The chain employs TRBV28 and TRBJ1-6, with 7 bases aligning to TRBD1. Sequences were obtained from PBMCs. This TCR was sampled from a woman aged 18 to 35 in good health and CMV-seropositive. The chain's CDR3 is CASRSTGIYNSPLHF. The CDR3 region has the DNA TGTGCCAGCAGGTCGACAGGGATCTATAATTCACCCCTCCACTTT.